This is a list of T cell receptor beta chains from one sample in a study of blood T cell repertoires in COVID-19. Sequenced by immunoSEQ multiplex PCR; TCRdb stores in-frame clones only, minus some. This table has under 200,000 clones, 82% appearing once. Sample: PBMCs or T cells enriched from blood (not recorded which). Receptor source: a woman aged 55-70 years with acute COVID-19. CDR3s include the opening cysteine and the closing phenylalanine or tryptophan. A D gene is named only where the DNA matches it firmly. Clone size is given for some rows only: seen once, a few or many times, or a class if the clone is expanded.

>NA|TRBV9|16|TRBD2|TRBJ2-1
TGTGCCAGCAGCGTCCGGGGACTAGCGGAGTACAATGAGCAGTTCTTC
CASSVRGLAEYNEQFF
>NA|TRBV7-2|16|NA|TRBJ2-1
TGTGCCAGCAGCTCCTACTATGACGGATTTTACAATGAGCAGTTCTTC
CASSSYYDGFYNEQFF
>NA|TRBV2|17|NA|TRBJ2-1
TGTGCCAGCAGTGGTCGATTTGGGACAAAATCCGAGGGTGCGCAGTTCTTC
CASSGRFGTKSEGAQFF
>NA|TRBV6-2/TRBV6-3|13|NA|TRBJ2-7
TGTGCCAGCAGTTACGTTAGTAGAAGCGAGCAGTACTTC
CASSYVSRSEQYF
>NA|TRBV11-2|12|NA|TRBJ1-3
TGTGCCAGCAGCCCTCAAGCGGACACCATATATTTT
CASSPQADTIYF
>NA|TRBV12-3/TRBV12-4|13|NA|TRBJ1-2
TGTGCCACCTTGACCCGGACTGTTGGGAGGTACACCTTC
CATLTRTVGRYTF
>NA|TRBV30|14|TRBD1|TRBJ1-2
TGTGCCTGGATTGAGGGGGCGCTGACACGTGGCTACACCTTC
CAWIEGALTRGYTF
>NA|TRBV14|15|NA|TRBJ2-5
TGTGCCAGCAGCCAAATGATGGGGCCCGGAGAGACCCAGTACTTC
CASSQMMGPGETQYF
>NA|TRBV2|16|NA|TRBJ1-5
TGTGCCAGCAGAGAAAACCTTTACAGGGCATATCAGCCCCAGCATTTT
CASRENLYRAYQPQHF
>NA|TRBV27|14|TRBD1|TRBJ1-2
TGTGCCAGCAGTTCCCGGACAGGGCACTATGGCTACACCTTC
CASSSRTGHYGYTF
>NA|TRBV10-3|15|NA|TRBJ2-1
TGTGCCATCAGTTCAGACCCAAGCGGGCGCAATGAGCAGTTCTTC
CAISSDPSGRNEQFF
>few|TRBV19|14|NA|TRBJ1-2
TGTGCCAGTAGTATCAGGTTTGGTGAGAATGGCTACACCTTC
CASSIRFGENGYTF
>NA|TRBV10-3|19|TRBD2|TRBJ2-1
TGTGCCATCAGTGATCGGACTAGCGGGGGCTTTAGCTCCTACAATGAGCAGTTCTTC
CAISDRTSGGFSSYNEQFF
>NA|TRBV7-9|13|TRBD1|TRBJ2-7
TGTGCCAGCAGCCCCACAGGGGTAGACGAGCAGTACTTC
CASSPTGVDEQYF
>NA|TRBV5-6|13|TRBD1|TRBJ1-4
TGTGCCAGCAGCGCGGACAGGGCGATGGAACTGTTTTTT
CASSADRAMELFF
>once|TRBV6-4|15|NA|TRBJ2-1
TGTGCCAGCAGTGACTCTCCGAGCTCCTACAATGAGCAGTTCTTC
CASSDSPSSYNEQFF
>NA|TRBV6-4|13|NA|TRBJ2-7
TGTGCCAGCAGCGTCGATGGGGCCGGCGAGCAGTACTTC
CASSVDGAGEQYF
>NA|TRBV6-5|14|NA|TRBJ2-2
TGTGCCAGCAGACCGACTGAGAACACCGGGGAGCTGTTTTTT
CASRPTENTGELFF
>NA|TRBV7-9|15|NA|TRBJ1-6
TGTGCCAGCAGCTTAATCGCAGGGTCCGGCTCACCCCTCCACTTT
CASSLIAGSGSPLHF
>NA|TRBV7-9|17|NA|TRBJ1-1
TGTGCCAGCAGCCCATCGGTTCCAGACAGGCCGAACACTGAAGCTTTCTTT
CASSPSVPDRPNTEAFF
>NA|TRBV7-8|15|TRBD2|TRBJ2-7
TGTGCCAGCAGCTTACGACGGGAGGGCCCCTACGAGCAGTACTTC
CASSLRREGPYEQYF
>NA|TRBV6-5|14|NA|TRBJ1-1
TGTGCCAGCAGTTATCAGGGCTCGAACACTGAAGCTTTCTTT
CASSYQGSNTEAFF
>NA|TRBV7-8|15|TRBD2|TRBJ2-1
TGTGCCAGCAGCTTAGTGACTAGCGGTAACAATGAGCAGTTCTTC
CASSLVTSGNNEQFF
>few|TRBV7-9|15|TRBD2|TRBJ2-1
TGTGCCAGCAGCTATACTAGCGGGTACACGAATGAGCAGTTCTTC
CASSYTSGYTNEQFF
>NA|TRBV4-2|17|TRBD2|TRBJ2-5
TGTGCCAGCAGCCAAGATCGACTAGCGGGGCCTCAAGAGACCCAGTACTTC
CASSQDRLAGPQETQYF
>NA|TRBV28|13|TRBD1|TRBJ1-2
TGTGCCAGCAGTTTAGATACAGGGGGTGGCTACACCTTC
CASSLDTGGGYTF
>once|TRBV9|16|NA|TRBJ2-1
TGTGCCAGCGCGGAAAAGGGAGTCATATTTGACAATGAGCAGTTCTTC
CASAEKGVIFDNEQFF
>NA|TRBV28|12|NA|TRBJ1-5
TGTGCCAGCAGTTTGATTGGGCATCCCCAGCATTTT
CASSLIGHPQHF
>NA|TRBV29-1|16|NA|TRBJ2-6
TGCAGCGTTCCAAGTACCCCTAGCTCTGGGGCCAACGTCCTGACTTTC
CSVPSTPSSGANVLTF
>NA|TRBV27|18|TRBD2|TRBJ2-5
TGTGCCAGCAGTTCCCCCCCGGCGGGGGGATCGTACCAAGAGACCCAGTACTTC
CASSSPPAGGSYQETQYF
>NA|TRBV5-4|14|TRBD1|TRBJ2-3
TGTGCCAGCAGCTTTGGACAGGGTTTCGATACGCAGTATTTT
CASSFGQGFDTQYF
>NA|TRBV7-2|15|NA|TRBJ1-1
TGTGCCAGCAGCTCCTTCCAGGGGCAGTTCACTGAAGCTTTCTTT
CASSSFQGQFTEAFF
>NA|TRBV5-5|15|NA|TRBJ1-3
TGTGCCAGCAGCTTCTCGGGGGAAGAAGGAAACACCATATATTTT
CASSFSGEEGNTIYF
>NA|TRBV7-9|15|TRBD1|TRBJ2-2
TGTGCCAGCAGGGTCCAGGGGGAATCCACCGGGGAGCTGTTTTTT
CASRVQGESTGELFF
>few|TRBV30|16|NA|TRBJ2-7
TGTGCCTGGAGTGTTTTGTGGGGGCCCAGCTCCTACGAGCAGTACTTC
CAWSVLWGPSSYEQYF
>once|TRBV19|14|TRBD2|TRBJ2-7
TGTGCCAGTACCATCCGGGAGGGAGCCTACGAGCAGTACTTC
CASTIREGAYEQYF
>NA|TRBV7-9|12|TRBD1|TRBJ2-4
TGTGCCAGCAGCGCCCGGACAGGGATTCAGTACTTC
CASSARTGIQYF
>NA|TRBV5-4|14|TRBD2|TRBJ2-1
TGTGCCAGCGGTTGGACTAGCCTCCAAAATGAGCAGTTCTTC
CASGWTSLQNEQFF
>NA|TRBV5-8|13|NA|TRBJ1-2
TGTGCCAGCAGCTTGTTAGAGGTACCTGGCTACACCTTC
CASSLLEVPGYTF
>few|TRBV14|15|TRBD1|TRBJ1-2
TGTGCCAGCAGCCAAGTACAGGGGGCTAGCTATGGCTACACCTTC
CASSQVQGASYGYTF
>NA|TRBV29-1|13|NA|TRBJ1-4
TGCAGCGCTACACTCACGGGGGGTAGTGGACTGTTTTTT
CSATLTGGSGLFF
>NA|TRBV14|16|NA|TRBJ1-1
TGTGCCAGCAGCCCTATCGCGGGACGGACAAACACTGAAGCTTTCTTT
CASSPIAGRTNTEAFF
>NA|TRBV9|13|NA|TRBJ2-5
TGTGCCAGCTCTCAGGACAGCCAAGAGACCCAGTACTTC
CASSQDSQETQYF
>NA|TRBV6-5|12|NA|TRBJ1-2
TGTGCCAGCAGCTTCAGGGACTATGGCTACACCTTC
CASSFRDYGYTF
>NA|TRBV27|14|NA|TRBJ2-7
TGTGCCAGCAGTTGGGACGGCAGGGGATACGAGCAGTACTTC
CASSWDGRGYEQYF
>NA|TRBV6-5|13|NA|TRBJ1-2
TGTGCCAGCAGCCAGTCCGGGTTCTATGGCTACACCTTC
CASSQSGFYGYTF
>once|TRBV5-1|18|NA|TRBJ1-3
TGCGCCAGCAGCTTGGCCCCGGGGATGGCTAACTCTGGAAACACCATATATTTT
CASSLAPGMANSGNTIYF
>few|TRBV6-2/TRBV6-3|16|NA|TRBJ2-1
TGTGCCAGCAGTTACTCGATAGGGGTTTCCTACAATGAGCAGTTCTTC
CASSYSIGVSYNEQFF
>NA|TRBV7-2|14|NA|TRBJ2-1
TGTGCCAGCAGCTTAAACCCACAGGGCAATGAGCAGTTCTTC
CASSLNPQGNEQFF
>few|TRBV28|16|TRBD1|TRBJ2-2
TGTGCCAGCACAACCTTTGACAGGGTTAACACCGGGGAGCTGTTTTTT
CASTTFDRVNTGELFF